The present T cell receptor beta chain was sequenced within a study of molecular identifiers for immune sequencing clone quantification (dated 2018 in TCRdb). Describing the broader study: For a replicate experiment, RNA from around 18,000 or 91,000 naive CD8 T cells was divided into five aliquots, and four of the five aliquots were sequenced. CD8 T cells were used in a methods study to benchmark molecular-identifier clustering-based TCR repertoire sequencing (MIDCIRS) and TCR RNA copy counting. Beyond this particular receptor, the publication reports: In CMV-specific effector cells, clones with more than 20 RNA copies accounted for over 97% of molecules, whereas in naive cells such clones accounted for under 1%. Modeling gave about 3 recovered TCR RNA copies per cell versus 7.5 to 10 by digital PCR, implying around 30% capture efficiency. When barcode sub-clustering was not used, chimeric consensus sequences inflated TCR diversity, with chimeras reaching as high as 47%. Naive libraries contained spiked-in Jurkat TCR RNA (roughly 10 copies' worth), which is not part of the donor repertoire. Highly expanded clone sizes could be underestimated if identical TCR molecules share a barcode. Spiked-in Jurkat TCR RNA equal to a single cell's worth was reported to be detectable even within one million naive CD8 T cells.

Sequences SEHNR (CDR1) and FQNEAQ (CDR2) are obtained from the germline V gene (reference sequence). Spanning cysteine to phenylalanine, the CDR3 consists of 14 amino acids. The sequence is cut down to CDR3 DNA, 42 bases in frame from base 1. Comment on this clonotype: No cognate antigen has been identified for it. A read error may account for a junction end that differs from germline.

The method was PCR. Sequencing instrument: NextSeq 500. Bulk TCR libraries were prepared as previously described, using TCR primers listed in Table S5. Total RNA was purified with the Qiagen AllPrep DNA/RNA kit. Before analysis, reads from multiple sequencing runs of one library were combined. Processing in the source paper ran as follows. Reads were retained only if the reads had an exact TCR constant sequence, and the retained reads were trimmed to 150 nt and grouped according to their 12-nt molecular barcodes. Reads inside each barcode group were sub-clustered using a 15% Levenshtein threshold, and a quality-weighted consensus sequence was constructed for each RNA molecule. Non-functional sequences were discarded, and so were lower-count sequences lying one edit away from another sequence. Barcode sub-clusters with fewer than 20% of the maximum read count were removed, based on fitting two negative binomial distributions. The public sequencing data were trimmed at Q25 with fastp and processed into clonotypes with MiXCR by TCRdb, which kept only in-frame beta chains. Rows matching on CDR3 protein sequence are summarized as one entry with the most common DNA and genes. TCRdb, not the original authors, processed these V and J calls. Across this sample there are 300,000 to 400,000 distinct CDR3 sequences, with about a quarter seen only once. Together, the top ten hold roughly 0.7% of the sample.

Libraries of naive CD8 T cells were built from approximately 20,000 to 1,000,000 sorted cells, with 10%, 30% or 50% of the purified RNA used. Naive CD8 T cells, defined as CD8+CD4-CCR7+CD45RA+, were FACS-sorted into RLT Plus buffer on a BD FACSAria II. To test detection sensitivity, Jurkat RNA equal to under 13 TCR copies was added to samples of about 19,000-1,100,000 naive CD8 T cells. Enrichment of CD8 T cells was done with RosetteSep CD8+ T Cell Enrichment Cocktail plus Ficoll-Paque, and ACK red cell lysis came afterward. The sample was naive CD8+ T cells from blood, with Jurkat cell RNA spiked in. Read against the paper, the sample's cell subset or site label means: FACS-sorted CD8+CD4-CCR7+CD45RA+ naive T cells. The chain joins TRBV7-9 to TRBJ1-1; the D gene is perhaps TRBD1, from 5 matching bases. This clonotype was sampled from a human donor in good health. Some libraries in this study had Jurkat cell RNA spiked in. CDR3 reads: CARSLGPRDSEASF. The sequenced DNA: TGTGCCCGCAGCTTAGGGCCCAGGGACTCTGAAGCTTCCTTT. Where the CDR3 stops, the reference TRBV7-9 and TRBJ1-1 genes take over; the full variable domain is DTGVSQNPRHKITKRGQNVTFRCDPISEHNRLYWYRQTLGQGPEFLTYFQNEAQLEKSRLLSDRFSAERPKGSFSTLEIQRTEQGDSAMYLCARSLGPRDSEASFGQGTRLTVV.